The rows below give T cell receptor beta chains drawn from one sample of a study of T cells generated in artificial thymic organoids. Each CDR3 protein gets one entry after TCRdb re-called the 5' RACE reads with MiXCR. In the table there are under 7,000 distinct CDR3 sequences, about 25% of which are singletons. Their specific antigens are unknown. Specimen: naive CD8+ T cells grown in artificial thymic organoids from cord blood stem and progenitor cells. These receptors were obtained from a human donor who gave cord blood stem cells for thymic organoid culture, a cardiac surgery patient who gave postnatal thymus, or a blood donor (not recorded which). CDR3s include the opening cysteine and the closing phenylalanine or tryptophan. Each record gives: clone size, D gene, V gene, J gene, CDR3 DNA, CDR3 protein. A D gene is named only where the DNA matches it firmly. Where a row states a size, it is once, few, many or the class of an expanded clone; other rows omit it.

medium-sized	NA	TRBV10-3	TRBJ2-7	TGTGCCATCAGTGAGTGGGGGTCGGCCTACGAGCAGTACTTC	CAISEWGSAYEQYF
few	NA	TRBV4-3	TRBJ1-2	TGCGCCAGCAGCCCATCCTTGCTTCTTGGACGGTTCAACTATGGCTACACCTTC	CASSPSLLLGRFNYGYTF
NA	NA	TRBV5-6	TRBJ1-2	TGTGCCAGCAGCTTGCTAACAGGGTGTCGGTATGGCTACACCTTC	CASSLLTGCRYGYTF
medium-sized	TRBD2	TRBV7-9	TRBJ2-3	TGTGCCAGCAGCTTAATCGCGGGAGTTCGCACAGATACGCAGTATTTT	CASSLIAGVRTDTQYF
medium-sized	NA	TRBV6-5	TRBJ1-3	TGTGCCAGCAGTGGACGCCTCTCTGGAAACACCATATATTTT	CASSGRLSGNTIYF
medium-sized	NA	TRBV19	TRBJ2-4	TGTGCCAGTAGTATAATGGGGGACAAAAACATTCAGTACTTC	CASSIMGDKNIQYF
NA	NA	TRBV20-1	TRBJ2-1	TGCAGTGCCAGCAGCCAAGTAGGGGCCCACAATGAGCAGTTCTTC	CSASSQVGAHNEQFF
medium-sized	NA	TRBV18	TRBJ1-2	TGTGCCAGCTCACCCCTTAGGAACAGGCCTTATGGCTACACCTTC	CASSPLRNRPYGYTF
medium-sized	NA	TRBV12-3/TRBV12-4	TRBJ2-7	TGTGCCAGCAGTCCGGGACCGTCCGCCTACGAGCAGTACTTC	CASSPGPSAYEQYF
medium-sized	TRBD1	TRBV7-9	TRBJ1-5	TGTGCCAGCAGCCTTCACAGGGGGCCCCAGCATTTT	CASSLHRGPQHF
NA	NA	TRBV4-3	TRBJ1-1	TGCGCCAGCAGCCAAGATAAAGGGGTGGCTGAAGCTTTCTTT	CASSQDKGVAEAFF
NA	NA	TRBV4-3	TRBJ2-2	TGCGCCAGCAGCCAAGATGGGGGCAGGGCCAACACCGGGGAGCTGTTTTTT	CASSQDGGRANTGELFF
NA	NA	TRBV29-1	TRBJ1-1	TGCAGCGTTGGACGGCGGACTGAAGCTTTCTTT	CSVGRRTEAFF
many	NA	TRBV7-2	TRBJ2-7	TGTGCCAGCAGTCAATGCCGGGACCCGAGGAAGTACTTC	CASSQCRDPRKYF
NA	NA	TRBV20-1	TRBJ1-2	TGCAGTGCTAGAGATGGAGGAAGGAAACACAACTATGGCTACACCTTC	CSARDGGRKHNYGYTF
medium-sized	NA	TRBV5-1	TRBJ2-5	TGCGCCAGCAGCTTGGCCCGACAGGTCCGAGGGGAGACCCAGTACTTC	CASSLARQVRGETQYF
few	TRBD1	TRBV20-1	TRBJ1-1	TGCAGTGCTAGAGAGCCGGGACAGGCTGAAGCTTTCTTT	CSAREPGQAEAFF
NA	NA	TRBV5-5	TRBJ1-2	TGTGCCAGCAGCTCGATACAGGACTATGGCTACACCTTC	CASSSIQDYGYTF
once	NA	TRBV7-6	TRBJ2-7	TGTGCCAGCAGCGCCGGGACGGTGTTTTCCTACGAGCAGTACTTC	CASSAGTVFSYEQYF
NA	NA	TRBV12-3/TRBV12-4	TRBJ2-7	TGTGCCAGCAGTTTGGTCCCATTCCACGAGCAGTACTTC	CASSLVPFHEQYF
medium-sized	TRBD2	TRBV4-1	TRBJ2-1	TGCGCCAGCAGCCAAGATAGGTCGGGGGGGGTCGATGAGCAGTTCTTC	CASSQDRSGGVDEQFF
medium-sized	NA	TRBV28	TRBJ1-2	TGTGCCAGCAGTTTATCGGCGGGTGGCTACACCTTC	CASSLSAGGYTF
medium-sized	TRBD2	TRBV4-3	TRBJ2-5	TGCGCCAGCAGCCAAGATCGAAGCGGGAGTGGAGAGACCCAGTACTTC	CASSQDRSGSGETQYF
NA	TRBD2	TRBV9	TRBJ2-3	TGTGCCAGCAGCGTAGCCGGACTAGCGGGCCGCACAGATACGCAGTATTTT	CASSVAGLAGRTDTQYF
few	NA	TRBV5-6	TRBJ2-1	TGTGCCAGCAGCCCGGGCGGGTACAATGAGCAGTTCTTC	CASSPGGYNEQFF
NA	TRBD2	TRBV4-1	TRBJ2-2	TGCGCCAGCAGCCGGCTACTACCTTGGACTAGCGGCAACACCGGGGAGCTGTTTTTT	CASSRLLPWTSGNTGELFF
NA	NA	TRBV10-3	TRBJ2-5	TGTACCATCAGTGATGCTGGCGCCGGTCCATGGGAGACCCAGTACTTC	CTISDAGAGPWETQYF
NA	TRBD1	TRBV4-3	TRBJ2-3	TGCGCCAGCAACCAAGCGAGTTGCCGGGACAGACACACAGATACGCAGTATTTT	CASNQASCRDRHTDTQYF
large	TRBD2	TRBV4-1	TRBJ2-3	TGCGCCAGCAGCCAGGCTAGCGGGACAGATACGCAGTATTTT	CASSQASGTDTQYF
medium-sized	TRBD1	TRBV6-5	TRBJ2-7	TGTGCCAGCAGGGACTGGGACAGGGCCCCCTACGAGCAGTACTTC	CASRDWDRAPYEQYF
few	NA	TRBV20-1	TRBJ2-3	TGCAGTGCTAGCAGGGTGAACACAGATACGCAGTATTTT	CSASRVNTDTQYF
NA	NA	TRBV20-1	TRBJ1-2	TGCAGTGCTAGCCCCACGGCTCATGGCTACACCTTC	CSASPTAHGYTF
NA	NA	TRBV20-1	TRBJ1-2	TGCAGTGCTAGATCGGGACCGAGAATAGACTATGGCTACACCTTC	CSARSGPRIDYGYTF
few	TRBD1	TRBV6-5	TRBJ2-7	TGTGCCAGCAGGACAGGGGGTTCCTACGAGCAGTACTTC	CASRTGGSYEQYF
NA	NA	TRBV5-1	TRBJ2-2	TGCGCCAGCAGCTTCGGCAGGGTAACCGGGGAGCTGTTTTTT	CASSFGRVTGELFF